This T cell receptor (beta chain) was sequenced in a study of T cell responses to AZD1222 COVID-19 vaccine. Overall study results and limits: Compared with day 0, the breadth and depth of the Spike-specific TCR repertoire rose significantly after two doses of AZD1222. Among the donors, most were white British and more were female, and clonal diversity was possibly underestimated.

Notes on this clone: Its antigen remains unknown.

Only in-frame clones appear in the TCRdb table, and some are missing; sequencing was by immunoSEQ multiplex PCR. The top ten hold about 4% of the sample, which has about 200,000 clones, just over 90% seen once. V lost 6 bases and J 0 bases, leaving 10 bases between the germline ends. CDR3 size: 14 residues. CDR1 and CDR2 (germline): KGHDR, SFDVKD. The starting material was peripheral blood, obtained 28 days after the second dose of the MenACWY control vaccine. The chain combines TRBV24-1 with TRBJ1-2, with D perhaps TRBD1 (6 bases). This clonotype was sampled from an adult who received the MenACWY meningococcal vaccine as a control. DNA for the CDR3: TGTGCCACCAGTCCCAGGGGATCTAACTATGGCTACACCTTC. Its translation is CATSPRGSNYGYTF.